This T cell receptor beta chain was recorded in a study of T cells in Graves' hyperthyroidism and ophthalmopathy. Broader study findings: Before onset, ophthalmopathy was predicted by the model a median around 6 months earlier. The majority of expanded thyroid clonotypes above 0.001 also appeared in blood.

V lost 6 bases to trimming and J lost 7 bases; unmatched junction nucleotides: 14. CDR1 is SEHNR, CDR2 FQNEAQ, per germline (reference sequence). This CDR3 comprises 17 residues. This clonotype was observed many times. Antigen specificity is unknown. TCR beta CDR3 regions were amplified from RNA transcripts. First-round RT-PCR of the TCR CDR3 relied on the HTBI primer set. TCRdb re-called the multiplex PCR reads with MiXCR, one entry per CDR3 protein. This sample has hundreds of thousands of distinct CDR3 sequences, with 14% found just once. Sequencing was carried out using blood. The sequence came from a woman aged 18-35 years with Graves' hyperthyroidism. This chain links TRBV7-9 with TRBJ2-1, with 11 nucleotides matching TRBD2. In DNA form, the CDR3 reads TGTGCCAGCAGGGGCGTTAGCGGGAGGGTTGGTAAAAATGAGCAGTTCTTC. This sequence encodes CASRGVSGRVGKNEQFF.